Below are 3 T cell receptor beta chains sequenced from a single sample in a study of CD8 T cells in Susac syndrome. Reverse transcription of 0.5 to 1 ug RNA was carried out with random hexamers. TCRdb processed the immunoSEQ multiplex PCR reads anew with MiXCR; each CDR3 protein has one entry. The sample has about 190,000 distinct CDR3 sequences, almost 96% seen once; the top ten hold around 0.096%. The material sequenced was CD4+ T cells from PBMCs. The receptors were gathered from a human donor with Susac syndrome.

CDR3 in amino acids: CASSSFTGNTEAFF. In nucleotides, the CDR3 is TGTGCCAGCAGTTCCTTCACAGGGAACACTGAAGCTTTCTTT. The V gene is TRBV27, the J gene TRBJ1-1; D perhaps matches TRBD1 (5 bases). Germline V lookup: CDR1 MNHEY, CDR2 SMNVEV (reference sequence). Trimming removed 4 bases from V and 1 base from J, with 10 bases in between. The CDR3 extends over 14 amino acids.

The CDR3 nucleotides read TGCAGCTCCGGACTTAACTCCTACAATGAGCAGTTCTTC. This encodes CSSGLNSYNEQFF. The chain recombines TRBV29-1 with TRBJ2-1, with a weak D call TRBD2 (5 bases). Trimming removed 8 bases from V and 0 bases from J, with 11 bases in between. This CDR3 spans 13 amino acids. CDR1 and CDR2 from the germline V gene are SQVTM and ANQGSEA.

The CDR3 DNA sequence: TGCAGCGACGGGCCTGGCGTAGCAGGGGGCTACACCTTC. This gives the protein CSDGPGVAGGYTF. The genes are TRBV29-1 and TRBJ1-2, with D perhaps matching TRBD1 (5 bases). The CDR3 has 13 residues. Germline CDR1 reads SQVTM; CDR2 reads ANQGSEA. Between the trimmed V and J ends, which lost 7 bases and 8 bases, there was a span of 20 bases. Together with reference TRBV29-1 and TRBJ1-2, the CDR3 gives the full variable domain: SAVISQKPSRDICQRGTSLTIQCQVDSQVTMMFWYRQQPGQSLTLIATANQGSEATYESGFVIDKFPISRPNLTFSTLTVSNMSPEDSSIYLCSDGPGVAGGYTFGSGTRLTVV.